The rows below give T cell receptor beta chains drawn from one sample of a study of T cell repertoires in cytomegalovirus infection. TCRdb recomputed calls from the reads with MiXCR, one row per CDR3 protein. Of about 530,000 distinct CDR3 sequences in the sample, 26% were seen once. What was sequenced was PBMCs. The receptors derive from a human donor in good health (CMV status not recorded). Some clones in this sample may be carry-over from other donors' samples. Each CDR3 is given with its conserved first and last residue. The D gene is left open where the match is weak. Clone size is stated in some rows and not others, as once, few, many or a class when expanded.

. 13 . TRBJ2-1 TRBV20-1 TGCAGTGGTGCCCTTGGGGATGACAATGAGCAGTTCTTC CSGALGDDNEQFF
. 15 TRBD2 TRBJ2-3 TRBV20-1 TGCAGTGCTAGTGATCAGGGAGGGCCGACAGATACGCAGTATTTT CSASDQGGPTDTQYF
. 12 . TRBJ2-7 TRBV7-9 TGTGCCAGCGGGCATTTCGGATACGAGCAGTACTTC CASGHFGYEQYF
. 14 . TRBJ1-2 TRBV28 TGTGCCAGCACCGCGGACCGGGCTGACCATGGCTACACCTTC CASTADRADHGYTF
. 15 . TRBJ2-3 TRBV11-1 TGTGCCAGCAGCTCGGACAGAGATCGCACAGATACGCAGTATTTT CASSSDRDRTDTQYF
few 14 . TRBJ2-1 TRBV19 TGTGCCAGTAGTATACGAGGACCCTACAATGAGCAGTTCTTC CASSIRGPYNEQFF
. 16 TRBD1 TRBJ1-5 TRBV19 TGTGCCAGTAGTGTCGCAGGGGGATCGGGCAATCAGCCCCAGCATTTT CASSVAGGSGNQPQHF
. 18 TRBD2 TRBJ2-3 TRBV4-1 TGCGCCAGCAGCCAAGAAGGAGGCGGGTCAGCGGGAATTGATACGCAGTATTTT CASSQEGGGSAGIDTQYF
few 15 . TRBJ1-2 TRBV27 TGTGCCAGCAGTGCCGCGGGACGCCCGAGGGATGGCTACACCTTC CASSAAGRPRDGYTF
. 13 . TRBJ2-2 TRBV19 TGTGCCAGTAGGGTAGGGGGTAGCGGGGAGCTGTTTTTT CASRVGGSGELFF
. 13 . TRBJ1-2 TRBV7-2 TGTGCCAGCAGCTTATTCGGGAACTATGGCTACACCTTC CASSLFGNYGYTF
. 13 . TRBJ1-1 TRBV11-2 TGTGCCAGCAGCGCGCGAACTAACACTGAAGCTTTCTTT CASSARTNTEAFF
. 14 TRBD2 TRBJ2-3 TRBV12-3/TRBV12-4 TGTGCCAGCAGGGCTAGCGGGAGGGCCGATACGCAGTATTTT CASRASGRADTQYF
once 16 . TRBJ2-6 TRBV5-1 TGCGCCAGCAGCTTGGGACTACCCTCTGGGGCCAACGTCCTGACTTTC CASSLGLPSGANVLTF
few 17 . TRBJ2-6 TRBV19 TGTGCCAGTACCCCGGGTCCCCAGGGATTTGGGGCCAACGTCCTGACTTTC CASTPGPQGFGANVLTF
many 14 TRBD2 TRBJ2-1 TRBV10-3 TGTGCCATCAGTGATGCCCGGGGGGACAATGAGCAGTTCTTC CAISDARGDNEQFF
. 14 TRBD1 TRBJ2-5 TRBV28 TGTGCCAGCAGAGACGGACAGGGTGGGGAGACCCAGTACTTC CASRDGQGGETQYF
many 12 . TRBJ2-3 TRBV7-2 TGTGCCAGCAGCTTAGATGGCAGTTCGCAGTATTTT CASSLDGSSQYF
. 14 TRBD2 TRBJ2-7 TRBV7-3 TGTGCCAGCAGCTTAGCGGGAGGGCCCGACGAGCAGTACTTC CASSLAGGPDEQYF
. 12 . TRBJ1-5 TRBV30 TGTGCCTGGAGTTATAACCGGGAGCCCCAGCATTTT CAWSYNREPQHF
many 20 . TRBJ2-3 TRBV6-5 TGTGCCAGCAGTTACTCGATTTTCTGGACTGTCGGGCAGGGCCCAGATACGCAGTATTTT CASSYSIFWTVGQGPDTQYF
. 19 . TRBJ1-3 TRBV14 TGTGCCAGCAGCCAAGATCCGGGAGGGCCAGGTTATACTGGAAACACCATATATTTT CASSQDPGGPGYTGNTIYF
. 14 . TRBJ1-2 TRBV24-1 TGTGCCACCAGTGAACCGGGACACTCCTATGGCTACACCTTC CATSEPGHSYGYTF